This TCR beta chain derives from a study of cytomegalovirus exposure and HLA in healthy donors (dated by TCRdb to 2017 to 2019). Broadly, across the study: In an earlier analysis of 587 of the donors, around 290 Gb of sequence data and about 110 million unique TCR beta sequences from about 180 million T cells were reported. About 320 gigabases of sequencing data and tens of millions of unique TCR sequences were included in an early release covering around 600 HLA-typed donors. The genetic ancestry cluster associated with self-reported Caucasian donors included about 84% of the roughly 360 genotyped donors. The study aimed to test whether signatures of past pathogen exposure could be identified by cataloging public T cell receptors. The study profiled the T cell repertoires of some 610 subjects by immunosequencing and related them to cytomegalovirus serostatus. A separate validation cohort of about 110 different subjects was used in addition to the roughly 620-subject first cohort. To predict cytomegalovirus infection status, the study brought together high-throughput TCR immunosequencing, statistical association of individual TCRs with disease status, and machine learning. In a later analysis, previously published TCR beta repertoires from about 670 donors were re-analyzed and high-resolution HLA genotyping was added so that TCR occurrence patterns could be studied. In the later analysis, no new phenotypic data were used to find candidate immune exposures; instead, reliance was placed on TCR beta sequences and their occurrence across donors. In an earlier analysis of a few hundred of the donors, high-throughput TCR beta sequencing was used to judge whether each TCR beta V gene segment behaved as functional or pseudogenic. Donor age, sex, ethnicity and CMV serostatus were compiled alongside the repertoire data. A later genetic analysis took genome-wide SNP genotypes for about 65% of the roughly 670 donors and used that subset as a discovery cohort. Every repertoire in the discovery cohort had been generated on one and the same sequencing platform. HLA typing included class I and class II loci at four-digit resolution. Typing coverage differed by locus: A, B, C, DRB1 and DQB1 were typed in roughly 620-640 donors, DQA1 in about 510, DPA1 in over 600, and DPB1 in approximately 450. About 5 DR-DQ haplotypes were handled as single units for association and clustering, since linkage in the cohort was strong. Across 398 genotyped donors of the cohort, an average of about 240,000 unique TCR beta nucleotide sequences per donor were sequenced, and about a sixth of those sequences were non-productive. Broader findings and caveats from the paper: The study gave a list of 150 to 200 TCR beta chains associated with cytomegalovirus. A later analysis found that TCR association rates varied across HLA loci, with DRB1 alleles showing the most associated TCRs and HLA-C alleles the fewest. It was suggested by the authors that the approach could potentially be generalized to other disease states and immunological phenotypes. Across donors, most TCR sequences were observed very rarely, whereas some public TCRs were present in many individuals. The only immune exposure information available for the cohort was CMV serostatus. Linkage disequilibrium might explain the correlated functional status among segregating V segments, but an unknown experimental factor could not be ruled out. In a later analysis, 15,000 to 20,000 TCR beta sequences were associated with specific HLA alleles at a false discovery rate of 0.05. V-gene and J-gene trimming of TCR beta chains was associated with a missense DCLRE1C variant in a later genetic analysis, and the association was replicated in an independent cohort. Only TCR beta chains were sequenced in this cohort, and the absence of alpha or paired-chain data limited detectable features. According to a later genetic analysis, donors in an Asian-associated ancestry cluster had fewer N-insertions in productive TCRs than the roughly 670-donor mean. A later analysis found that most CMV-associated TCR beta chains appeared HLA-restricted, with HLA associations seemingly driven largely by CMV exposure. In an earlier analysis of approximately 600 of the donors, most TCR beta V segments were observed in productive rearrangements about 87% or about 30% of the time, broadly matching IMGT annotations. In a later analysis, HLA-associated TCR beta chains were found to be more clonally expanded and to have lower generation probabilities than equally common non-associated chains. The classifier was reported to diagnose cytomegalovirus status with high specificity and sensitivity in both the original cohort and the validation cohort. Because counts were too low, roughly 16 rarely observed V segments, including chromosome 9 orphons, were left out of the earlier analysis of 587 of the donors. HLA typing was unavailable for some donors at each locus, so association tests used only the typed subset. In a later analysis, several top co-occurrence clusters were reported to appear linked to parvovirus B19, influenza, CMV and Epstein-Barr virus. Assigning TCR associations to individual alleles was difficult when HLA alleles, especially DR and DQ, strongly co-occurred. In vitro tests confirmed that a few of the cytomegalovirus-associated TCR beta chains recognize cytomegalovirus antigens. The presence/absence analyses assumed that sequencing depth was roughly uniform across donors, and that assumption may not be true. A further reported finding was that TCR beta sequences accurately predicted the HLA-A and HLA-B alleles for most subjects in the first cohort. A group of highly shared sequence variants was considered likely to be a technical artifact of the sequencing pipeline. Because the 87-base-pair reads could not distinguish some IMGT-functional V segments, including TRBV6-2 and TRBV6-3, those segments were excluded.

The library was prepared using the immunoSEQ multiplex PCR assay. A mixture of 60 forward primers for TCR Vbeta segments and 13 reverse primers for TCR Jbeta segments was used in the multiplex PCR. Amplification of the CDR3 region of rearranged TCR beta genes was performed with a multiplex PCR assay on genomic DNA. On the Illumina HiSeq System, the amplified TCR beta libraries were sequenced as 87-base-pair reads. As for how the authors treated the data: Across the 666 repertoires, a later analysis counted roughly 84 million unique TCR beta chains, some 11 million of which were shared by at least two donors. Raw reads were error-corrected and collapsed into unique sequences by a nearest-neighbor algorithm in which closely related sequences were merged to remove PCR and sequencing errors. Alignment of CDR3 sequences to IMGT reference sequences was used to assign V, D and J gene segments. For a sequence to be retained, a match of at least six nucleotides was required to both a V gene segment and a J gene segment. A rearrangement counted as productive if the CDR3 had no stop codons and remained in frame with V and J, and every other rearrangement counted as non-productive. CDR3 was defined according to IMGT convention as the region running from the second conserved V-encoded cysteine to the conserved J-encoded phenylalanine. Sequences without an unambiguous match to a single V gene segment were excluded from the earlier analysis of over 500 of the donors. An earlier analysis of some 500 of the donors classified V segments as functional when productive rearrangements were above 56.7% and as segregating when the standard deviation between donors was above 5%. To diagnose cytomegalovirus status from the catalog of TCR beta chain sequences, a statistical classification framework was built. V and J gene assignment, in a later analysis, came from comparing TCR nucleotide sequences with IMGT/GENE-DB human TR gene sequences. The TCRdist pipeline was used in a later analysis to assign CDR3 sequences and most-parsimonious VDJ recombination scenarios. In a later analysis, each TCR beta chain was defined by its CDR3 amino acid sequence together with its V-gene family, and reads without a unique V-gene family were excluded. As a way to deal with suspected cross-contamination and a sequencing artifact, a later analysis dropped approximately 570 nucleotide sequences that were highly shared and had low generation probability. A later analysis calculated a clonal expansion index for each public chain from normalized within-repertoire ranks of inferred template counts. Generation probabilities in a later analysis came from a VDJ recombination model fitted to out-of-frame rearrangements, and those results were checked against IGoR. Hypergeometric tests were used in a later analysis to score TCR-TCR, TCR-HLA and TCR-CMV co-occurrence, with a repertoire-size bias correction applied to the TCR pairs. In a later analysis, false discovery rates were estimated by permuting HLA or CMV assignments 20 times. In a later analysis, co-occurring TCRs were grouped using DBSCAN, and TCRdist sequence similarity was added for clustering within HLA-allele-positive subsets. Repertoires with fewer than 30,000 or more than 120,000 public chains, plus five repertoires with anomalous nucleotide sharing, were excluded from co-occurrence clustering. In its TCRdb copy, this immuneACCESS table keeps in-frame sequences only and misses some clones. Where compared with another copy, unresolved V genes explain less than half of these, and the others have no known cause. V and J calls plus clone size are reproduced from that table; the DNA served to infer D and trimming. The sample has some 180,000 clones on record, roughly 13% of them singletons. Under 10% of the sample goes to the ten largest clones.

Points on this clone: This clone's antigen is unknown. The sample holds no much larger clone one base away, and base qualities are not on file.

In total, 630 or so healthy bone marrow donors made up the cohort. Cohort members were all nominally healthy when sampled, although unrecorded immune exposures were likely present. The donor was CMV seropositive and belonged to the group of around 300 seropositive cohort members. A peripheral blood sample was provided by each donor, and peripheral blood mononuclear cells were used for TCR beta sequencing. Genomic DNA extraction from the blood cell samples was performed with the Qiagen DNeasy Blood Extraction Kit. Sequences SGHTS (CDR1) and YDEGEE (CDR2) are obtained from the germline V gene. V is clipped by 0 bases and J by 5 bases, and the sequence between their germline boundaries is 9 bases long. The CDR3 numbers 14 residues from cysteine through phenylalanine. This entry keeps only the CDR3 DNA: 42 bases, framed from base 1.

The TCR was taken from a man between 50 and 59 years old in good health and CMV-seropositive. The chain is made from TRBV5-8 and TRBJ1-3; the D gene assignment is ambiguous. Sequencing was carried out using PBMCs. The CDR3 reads CASSLEGGRNTIYF. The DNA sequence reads TGTGCCAGCAGCTTGGAGGGAGGTCGAAACACCATATATTTT.